Listed here are 8 T cell receptor beta chains from one sample, sequenced in a study of human T cells and chemical hapten exposure. A single record per CDR3 protein comes from TCRdb applying MiXCR to the RACE reads. The sample yields tens of thousands of distinct CDR3 sequences, about 10% seen once. Time point here: patch test 2, 6 weeks after DPC sensitization. Treatment defined: therapeutic diphenylcyclopropenone sensitization with weekly scalp DPC. Sequences were derived from whole blood, sampled in connection with sensitization to the hapten diphenylcyclopropenone (DPC). The source is a woman between 50 and 59 years old with alopecia areata. Some clones in this sample may be carry-over from other donors' samples.

This clonotype has a handful of counts. The chain couples TRBV12-3 or TRBV12-4 to TRBJ2-2, with 7 bases fitting TRBD1. The J segment lost 6 bases and the V segment lost 6 bases, leaving 7 bases of the junction unmatched. CDR3 length: 14 amino acids. The CDR3 is CASSKDRDAGELFF. The CDR3 DNA sequence: TGTGCCAGCAGCAAAGACAGGGACGCCGGGGAGCTGTTTTTT.

This chain uses TRBV27 with TRBJ1-5; no clear D. The ends were cut back, 10 bases at V and 4 bases at J, with 14 bases in the middle. The length of the CDR3 is 13 residues. Germline CDR1 MNHEY, CDR2 SMNVEV (reference sequence). The CDR3 sequence is CATALRQNQPQHF. The CDR3, as DNA: TGTGCCACGGCTCTTAGGCAGAATCAGCCCCAGCATTTT.

This clonotype was detected only a few times. Here the CDR3 DNA reads TGTGCCAGCAGGAACAGGGGGCATGGCAATCAGCCCCAGCATTTT. Encoded protein: CASRNRGHGNQPQHF. The J gene is TRBJ1-5, the V gene TRBV12-3 or TRBV12-4; 9 bases are a match to TRBD1. After removal of 6 bases from V and 2 bases from J, the junction contained 5 bases not matched to a gene. The CDR3 runs 15 residues.

This chain uses TRBV29-1 with TRBJ2-6; D remains unclear. Germline V lookup: CDR1 SQVTM, CDR2 ANQGSEA. V shed 4 bases and J shed 0 bases, with 7 bases lying between them. The CDR3 runs 14 residues. DNA for the CDR3: TGCAGCGTTGGCGGAATCTCTGGGGCCAACGTCCTGACTTTC. Residues: CSVGGISGANVLTF.

In its sample, this clonotype was seen many times. The chain has TRBV6-5 and TRBJ2-2; TRBD2 matches at 7 bases. The CDR3 sequence is 14 residues long. Germline CDR1 reads MNHEY; CDR2 reads SVGAGI. After removal of 0 bases from V and 7 bases from J, the junction contained 2 bases not matched to a gene. This chain's CDR3 is CASSYSGRVGELFF. CDR3 sequence (DNA): TGTGCCAGCAGTTACTCGGGGAGGGTCGGGGAGCTGTTTTTT.

In its sample, this clonotype was seen a few times. The V gene is TRBV6-5, the J gene TRBJ2-7, with D uncertain. This CDR3 contains 14 residues. Trimming left V 0 bases short and J 3 bases short, with 9 bases between. Germline V gene sequence: CDR1 MNHEY, CDR2 SVGAGI. The CDR3 loop reads CASSYSGTRYEQYF. CDR3 coding DNA: TGTGCCAGCAGTTACTCGGGCACGCGCTACGAGCAGTACTTC.

This clonotype was counted at least ten times. The CDR3 loop reads CASSLDPGGTDTQYF. The CDR3 DNA is TGTGCCAGCAGCTTAGATCCCGGGGGCACAGATACGCAGTATTTT. The rearrangement links TRBV7-2 to TRBJ2-3, with a weak D call TRBD2 (5 bases). Germline assignment: CDR1 SGHTA and CDR2 FQGNSA. Trimming left V 1 base short and J 1 base short, with 9 bases between. The CDR3 consists of 15 residues. The full variable domain, rest sourced from reference TRBV7-2 and TRBJ2-3, is GAGVSQSPSNKVTEKGKDVELRCDPISGHTALYWYRQSLGQGLEFLIYFQGNSAPDKSGLPSDRFSAERTGGSVSTLTIQRTQQEDSAVYLCASSLDPGGTDTQYFGPGTRLTVL.

Ten or more counts support this clonotype. This rearrangement joins TRBV6-5 to TRBJ1-2; unclear D gene. V was cut by 6 bases and J by 3 bases, with 11 bases left in between. CDR1 is MNHEY, CDR2 SVGAGI, per germline. The length of the CDR3 is 13 residues. CDR3: CASSMRRDYGYTF. For the CDR3, the DNA is TGTGCCAGCAGCATGAGAAGAGACTATGGCTACACCTTC.